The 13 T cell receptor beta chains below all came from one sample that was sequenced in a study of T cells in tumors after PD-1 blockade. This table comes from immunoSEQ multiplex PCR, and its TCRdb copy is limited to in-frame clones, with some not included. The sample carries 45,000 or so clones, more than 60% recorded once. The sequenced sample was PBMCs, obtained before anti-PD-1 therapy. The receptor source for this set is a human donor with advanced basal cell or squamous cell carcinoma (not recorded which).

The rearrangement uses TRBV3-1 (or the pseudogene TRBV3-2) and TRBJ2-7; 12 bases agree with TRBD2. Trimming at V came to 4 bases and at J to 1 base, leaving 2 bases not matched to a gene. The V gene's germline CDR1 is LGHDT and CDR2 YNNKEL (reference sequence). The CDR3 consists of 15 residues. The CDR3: CASSLGLAGSYEQYF. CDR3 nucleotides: TGTGCCAGCAGCCTTGGACTAGCGGGGTCCTACGAGCAGTACTTC.

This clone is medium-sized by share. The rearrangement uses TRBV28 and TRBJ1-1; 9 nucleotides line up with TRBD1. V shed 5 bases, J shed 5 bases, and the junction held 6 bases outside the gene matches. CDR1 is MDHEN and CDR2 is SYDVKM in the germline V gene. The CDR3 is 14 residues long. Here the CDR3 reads CASSGDREITEAFF. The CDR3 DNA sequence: TGTGCCAGCAGTGGGGACAGGGAGATTACTGAAGCTTTCTTT.

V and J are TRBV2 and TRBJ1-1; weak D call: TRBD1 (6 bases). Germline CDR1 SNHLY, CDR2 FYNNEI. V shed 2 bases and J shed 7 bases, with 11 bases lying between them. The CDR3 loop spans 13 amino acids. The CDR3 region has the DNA TGTGCCAGCAGTGAACGAGGACAGAGTGAAGCTTTCTTT. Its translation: CASSERGQSEAFF.

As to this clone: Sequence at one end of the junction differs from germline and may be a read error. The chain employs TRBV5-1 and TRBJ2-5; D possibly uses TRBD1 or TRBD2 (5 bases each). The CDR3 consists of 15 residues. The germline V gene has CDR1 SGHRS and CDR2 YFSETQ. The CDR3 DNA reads TGCGCCAGCAGTTTGGGACCCCGGGATGCAGAGACCCAGTACTTC. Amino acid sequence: CASSLGPRDAETQYF. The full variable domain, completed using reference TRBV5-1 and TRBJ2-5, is KAGVTQTPRYLIKTRGQQVTLSCSPISGHRSVSWYQQTPGQGLQFLFEYFSETQRNKGNFPGRFSGRQFSNSRSEMNVSTLELGDSALYLCASSLGPRDAETQYFGPGTRLLVL.

The CDR3 nucleotides are TGCGCCAGCAGTGGGACAGGGTACACTGAAGCTTTCTTT. This gives the protein CASSGTGYTEAFF. The chain recombines TRBV10-1 with TRBJ1-1, with TRBD1 identical over 8 bases. The germline gives CDR1 WNHNN, CDR2 SYGVQD (reference sequence). The CDR3 is 13 amino acids. V lost 4 bases to trimming and J lost 3 bases; unmatched junction nucleotides: 1.

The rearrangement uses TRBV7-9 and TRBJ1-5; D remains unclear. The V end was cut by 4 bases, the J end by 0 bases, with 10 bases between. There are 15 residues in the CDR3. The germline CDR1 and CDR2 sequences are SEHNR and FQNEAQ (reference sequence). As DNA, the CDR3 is TGTGCCAGCAGCTGGGGTCAAGATAGCAATCAGCCCCAGCATTTT. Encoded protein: CASSWGQDSNQPQHF.

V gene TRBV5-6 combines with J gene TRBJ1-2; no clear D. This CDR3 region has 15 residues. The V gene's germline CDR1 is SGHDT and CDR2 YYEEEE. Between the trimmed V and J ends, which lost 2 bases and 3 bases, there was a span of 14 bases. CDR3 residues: CASSLPDPRHYGYTF. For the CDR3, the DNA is TGTGCCAGCAGCTTACCCGACCCAAGGCACTATGGCTACACCTTC. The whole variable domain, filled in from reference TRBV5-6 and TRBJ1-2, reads DAGVTQSPTHLIKTRGQQVTLRCSPKSGHDTVSWYQQALGQGPQFIFQYYEEEERQRGNFPDRFSGHQFPNYSSELNVNALLLGDSALYLCASSLPDPRHYGYTFGSGTRLTVV.

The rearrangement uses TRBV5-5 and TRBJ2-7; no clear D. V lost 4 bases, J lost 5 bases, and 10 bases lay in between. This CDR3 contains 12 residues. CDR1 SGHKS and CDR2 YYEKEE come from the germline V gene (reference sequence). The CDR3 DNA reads TGTGCCAGCAGCCCTCTCCGCAACGAGCAGTACTTC. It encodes CASSPLRNEQYF.

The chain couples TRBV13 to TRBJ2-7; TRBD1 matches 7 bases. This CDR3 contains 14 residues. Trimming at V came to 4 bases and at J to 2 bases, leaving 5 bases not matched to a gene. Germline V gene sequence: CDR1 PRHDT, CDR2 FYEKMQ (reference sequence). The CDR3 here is CASSSGQIPYEQYF. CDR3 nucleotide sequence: TGTGCCAGCAGCTCGGGACAGATCCCCTACGAGCAGTACTTC.

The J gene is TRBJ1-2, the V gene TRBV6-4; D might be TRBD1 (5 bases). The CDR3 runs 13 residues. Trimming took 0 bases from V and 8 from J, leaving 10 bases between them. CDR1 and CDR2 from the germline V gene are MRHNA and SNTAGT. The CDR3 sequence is CASSDSGGYGYTF. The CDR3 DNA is TGTGCCAGCAGTGACTCGGGGGGATACGGCTACACCTTC.

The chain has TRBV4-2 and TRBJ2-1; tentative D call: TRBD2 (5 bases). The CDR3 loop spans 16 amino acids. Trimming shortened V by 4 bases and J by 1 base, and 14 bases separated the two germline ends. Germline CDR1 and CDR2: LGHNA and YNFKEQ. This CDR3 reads CASSPESAVSYNEQFF. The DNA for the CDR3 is TGTGCCAGCAGCCCAGAGTCAGCGGTTTCCTACAATGAGCAGTTCTTC.

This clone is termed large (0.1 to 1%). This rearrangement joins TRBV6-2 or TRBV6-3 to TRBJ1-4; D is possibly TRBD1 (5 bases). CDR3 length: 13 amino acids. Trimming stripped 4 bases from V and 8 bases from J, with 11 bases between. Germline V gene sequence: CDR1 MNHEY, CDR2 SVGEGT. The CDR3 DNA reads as TGTGCCAGCAGTTCGGTACGGGGGGAAAAACTGTTTTTT. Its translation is CASSSVRGEKLFF.

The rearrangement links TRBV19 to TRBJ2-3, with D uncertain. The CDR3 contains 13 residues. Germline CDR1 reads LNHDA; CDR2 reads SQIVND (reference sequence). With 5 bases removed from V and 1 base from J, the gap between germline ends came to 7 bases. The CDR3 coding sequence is TGTGCCAGTAGTCTAGGCCGCACAGATACGCAGTATTTT. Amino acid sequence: CASSLGRTDTQYF.